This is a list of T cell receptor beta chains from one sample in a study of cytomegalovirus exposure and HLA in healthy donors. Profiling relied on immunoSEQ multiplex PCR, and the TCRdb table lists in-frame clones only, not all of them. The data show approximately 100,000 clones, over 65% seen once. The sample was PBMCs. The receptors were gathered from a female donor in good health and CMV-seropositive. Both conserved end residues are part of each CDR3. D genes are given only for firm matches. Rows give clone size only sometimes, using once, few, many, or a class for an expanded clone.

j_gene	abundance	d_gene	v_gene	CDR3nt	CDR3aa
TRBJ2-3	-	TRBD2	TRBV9	TGTGCCAGCAGCCTCCGGACTAGCGGGGGGACCACAGATACGCAGTATTTT	CASSLRTSGGTTDTQYF
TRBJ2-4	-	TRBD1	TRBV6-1	TGTGCCAGCAGGGAGAGGACAGGGGGCAAAAACATTCAGTACTTC	CASRERTGGKNIQYF
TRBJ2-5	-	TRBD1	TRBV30	TGTGCCTGGAGTGTAGGGGGCACGTATGGGGAGACCCAGTACTTC	CAWSVGGTYGETQYF
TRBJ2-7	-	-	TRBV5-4	TGTGCCAGCAGCTTGGACTGGTCCTACGAGCAGTACTTC	CASSLDWSYEQYF
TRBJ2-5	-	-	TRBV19	TGTGCCAGTAGTCCTCTTCTGACAGACAGGACCCAGTACTTC	CASSPLLTDRTQYF
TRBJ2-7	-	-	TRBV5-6	TGTGCCAGCAGCGCACCGGGACTCTTAATCTACGAGCAGTACTTC	CASSAPGLLIYEQYF
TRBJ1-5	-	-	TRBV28	TGTGCCAGCAGTATGCCCGGGGTTAGTCAGCCCCAGCATTTT	CASSMPGVSQPQHF
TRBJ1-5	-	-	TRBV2	TGTGCCAGCAGTGCTGATGGCATGAGCAATCAGCCCCAGCATTTT	CASSADGMSNQPQHF
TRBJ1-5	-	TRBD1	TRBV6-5	TGTGCCAGCAGTTACTCTGGACAGGGGACGGGTCAGCCCCAGCATTTT	CASSYSGQGTGQPQHF
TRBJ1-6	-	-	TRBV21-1	TGTGCCAGCAGCAAGTTATGGCAGGGGGGTTCACCCCTCCACTTT	CASSKLWQGGSPLHF
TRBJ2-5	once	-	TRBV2	TGTGCCAGCAGTGAAGCTCGGGGAAAGGGAGAGACCCAGTACTTC	CASSEARGKGETQYF
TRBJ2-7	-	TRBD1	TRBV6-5	TGTGCCAGCAGTTACTCCAGACAGGGACGCTACGAGCAGTACTTC	CASSYSRQGRYEQYF
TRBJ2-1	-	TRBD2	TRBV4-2	TGTGCCAGCAGCCAAGTCACTAGCGGGGGACTACACTACAATGAGCAGTTCTTC	CASSQVTSGGLHYNEQFF
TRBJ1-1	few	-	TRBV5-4	TGTGCCAGCAGCACCTATACAGAGAACACTGAAGCTTTCTTT	CASSTYTENTEAFF
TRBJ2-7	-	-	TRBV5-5	TGTGCCAGCAGCTTGGTCGGCTACGAGCAGTACTTC	CASSLVGYEQYF
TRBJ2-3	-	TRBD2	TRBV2	TGTGCCAGCAGTCCTAGCGGGGGGTTCGCAGATACGCAGTATTTT	CASSPSGGFADTQYF
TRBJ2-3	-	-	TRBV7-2	TGTGCCAGCAGCCCCGGGACTGGCACAGATACGCAGTATTTT	CASSPGTGTDTQYF
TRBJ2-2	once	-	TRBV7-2	TGTGCCAGCAGCTTATCCTCGCGAGCAGGGGTGACCGGGGAGCTGTTTTTT	CASSLSSRAGVTGELFF
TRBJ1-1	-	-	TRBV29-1	TGCAGCGTTGAAGGAGGAAGAGAAGCTTTCTTT	CSVEGGREAFF
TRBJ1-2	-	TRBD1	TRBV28	TGTGCCAGCAGCCTGGGACAGACTAACTATGGCTACACCTTC	CASSLGQTNYGYTF
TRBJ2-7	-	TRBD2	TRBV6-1	TGTGCCAGCAGTGGACTGACTACTAGCGGATTCTACGAGCAGTACTTC	CASSGLTTSGFYEQYF
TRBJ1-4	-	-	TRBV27	TGTGCCAGCAGTTCAAGGGGGACCTTGGGTGAAAAACTGTTTTTT	CASSSRGTLGEKLFF
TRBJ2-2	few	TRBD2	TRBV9	TGTGCCAGCACCGGTACCGGGGGGGTCGGGGAGCTGTTTTTT	CASTGTGGVGELFF
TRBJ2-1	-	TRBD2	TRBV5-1	TGCGCCAGCAGCCCCCGGACTAGCGGGAGGGACAATGAGCAGTTCTTC	CASSPRTSGRDNEQFF
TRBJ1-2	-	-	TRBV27	TGTGCCAGCAGTACAACAGGATTCCAAAACTATGGCTACACCTTC	CASSTTGFQNYGYTF
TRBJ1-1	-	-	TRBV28	TGTGCCAGCACCCGTCTCAACATGAACACTGAAGCTTTCTTT	CASTRLNMNTEAFF
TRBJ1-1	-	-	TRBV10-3	TGTGCCATCAGTGACTCCTTGGGAGGGGTTGGTGAAGCTTTCTTT	CAISDSLGGVGEAFF
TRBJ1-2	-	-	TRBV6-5	TGTGCCAGCAGTTTCGGACAGTCCAGGAGTGGCTACACCTTC	CASSFGQSRSGYTF
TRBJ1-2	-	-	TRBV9	TGTGCCAGCGGGGGCGTCGCGGTGGGGGGCTACACCTTC	CASGGVAVGGYTF
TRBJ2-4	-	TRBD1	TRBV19	TGTGCCAGTAGTCCGACAGGGGTGGGCTTTCAGTACTTC	CASSPTGVGFQYF
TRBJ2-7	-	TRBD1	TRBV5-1	TGCGCCAGCGGTTCTGGACAGGGGGGCCTCTACTACGAGCAGTACTTC	CASGSGQGGLYYEQYF
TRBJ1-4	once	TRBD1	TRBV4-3	TGCGCCAGCAGCCAAGGTCAGGGGGCTGAAAAACTGTTTTTT	CASSQGQGAEKLFF
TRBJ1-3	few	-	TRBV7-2	TGTGCCAGCAGTTCAGGGGCGGGAAACACCATATATTTT	CASSSGAGNTIYF
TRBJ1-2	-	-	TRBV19	TGTGCCACCCGAGACCCGGGAAGGGCGTATGGCTACACCTTC	CATRDPGRAYGYTF
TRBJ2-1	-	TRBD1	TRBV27	TGTGCCAGCAGGCTGGGACAGGGGGCGCACAATGAGCAGTTCTTC	CASRLGQGAHNEQFF
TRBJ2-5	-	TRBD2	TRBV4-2	TGTGCCAGCAGCCAAGAATTTACGGGAGGGGGGCAAGAGACCCAGTACTTC	CASSQEFTGGGQETQYF
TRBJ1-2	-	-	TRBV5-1	TGCGCCAGCAGCTTTGGGGCCAACTATGGCTACACCTTC	CASSFGANYGYTF
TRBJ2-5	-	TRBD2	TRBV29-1	TGCAGCGTTGATACTAGCGGGAGGGAGACCCAGTACTTC	CSVDTSGRETQYF
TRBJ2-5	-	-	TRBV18	TGTGCCAGCTCACCGTCGCCCCAACGGGAGACCCAGTACTTC	CASSPSPQRETQYF
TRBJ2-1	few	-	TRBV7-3	TGTGCCAGCAGCTTAGGGGCCTCGCAGCAGTTCTTC	CASSLGASQQFF
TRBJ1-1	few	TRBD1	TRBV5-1	TGCGCCAGCAGCTTAACACAGGGGAGCACTGAAGCTTTCTTT	CASSLTQGSTEAFF
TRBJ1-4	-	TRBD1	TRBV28	TGTGCCAGCAGTCGACAGGGGCAGGGTGAAAAACTGTTTTTT	CASSRQGQGEKLFF
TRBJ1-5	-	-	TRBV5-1	TGCGCCAGCAGCTTGGAACCAGGTCAGCCCCAGCATTTT	CASSLEPGQPQHF
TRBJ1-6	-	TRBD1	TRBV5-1	TGCGCCAGCAGCTTGGCCGGGACAGGGGATTCACCCCTCCACTTT	CASSLAGTGDSPLHF
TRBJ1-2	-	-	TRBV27	TGTGCCAGCAGTTTAAAGGGGAACTATGGCTACACCTTC	CASSLKGNYGYTF
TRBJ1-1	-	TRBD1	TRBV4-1	TGCGCCAGCAGCCCCGACAGGGGGCAACTGAACACTGAAGCTTTCTTT	CASSPDRGQLNTEAFF
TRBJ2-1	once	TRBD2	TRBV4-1	TGCGCCAGCAGCCAAGATCCCGGGAGGGCCGGGAATGAGCAGTTCTTC	CASSQDPGRAGNEQFF
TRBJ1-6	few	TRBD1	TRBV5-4	TGTGCCACCAAAGGGGGCCCCAATTCACCCCTCCACTTT	CATKGGPNSPLHF
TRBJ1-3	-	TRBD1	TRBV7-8	TGTGCCAGCAGCCTTGGACAGGGGATATGGGGCTCTGGAAACACCATATATTTT	CASSLGQGIWGSGNTIYF
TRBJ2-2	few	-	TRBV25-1	TGTGCCAGCAGTGAATCAGGGCCCCCCTGGGAGCTGTTTTTT	CASSESGPPWELFF
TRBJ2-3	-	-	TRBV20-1	TGCAGTGCTAGTGAGAGGAGGGGGCAGTATTTT	CSASERRGQYF
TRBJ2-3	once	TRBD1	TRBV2	TGTGCCAGCAGCAACGGACAGGGGGCCCCAGATACGCAGTATTTT	CASSNGQGAPDTQYF
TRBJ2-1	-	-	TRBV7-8	TGTGCCAGCAGCTTAGCGGGTTCAGGGGTCGGTCAGTTCTTC	CASSLAGSGVGQFF
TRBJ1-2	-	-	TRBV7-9	TGTGCCAGCAGCTTACAGGGGTTCTATGGCTACACCTTC	CASSLQGFYGYTF
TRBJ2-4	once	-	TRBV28	TGTGCCAGCAATTTGGGGGCGGCCAAAAACATTCAGTACTTC	CASNLGAAKNIQYF
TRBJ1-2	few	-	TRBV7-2	TGTGCCAGCAGCTCTCTCCGGACAGTATATGGCTACACCTTC	CASSSLRTVYGYTF
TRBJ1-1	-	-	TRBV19	TGTGCCAGTAGTATAGATTTCAGGCAATCTGGTGAAGCTTTCTTT	CASSIDFRQSGEAFF
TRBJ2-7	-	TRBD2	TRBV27	TGTGCCAGCAGTTTATGGGCTAGCGGGACGGACGGAGAGCAGTACTTC	CASSLWASGTDGEQYF
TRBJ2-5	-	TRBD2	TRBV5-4	TGTGCCAGCAGCCCGACTAGCGGGGGGAGCCAAGAGACCCAGTACTTC	CASSPTSGGSQETQYF